This T cell receptor beta chain was documented in a study of blood T cell repertoires in COVID-19. Study-level information: COVID-19 samples from acute and convalescent phases originated in the United States, Italy and Spain. PBMCs, B-cell-depleted T cells, or T cells were the source of the cDNA or gDNA that made up the material.

Original data processing: Reference gene primer amplification yielded estimated nucleated cell counts. Generated by immunoSEQ multiplex PCR, the TCRdb table keeps only in-frame clones and is missing some. V and J calls and clone size are those listed in that table; D and trimming were worked out from the DNA. In the table there are 30,000 or so clones, 80% to 90% of which are singletons. CDR1 is SNHLY, CDR2 FYNNEI, per germline. Trimming cost V 7 bases and J 7 bases; bases outside gene matches: 4. The CDR3 is 15 amino acids. This receptor was identified in a man aged 50 or older with acute or convalescent COVID-19. This chain connects TRBV2 to TRBJ2-2; 15 nucleotides agree with TRBD2. The sample taken for sequencing was peripheral blood. The chain's CDR3 is CASIGLAGGGGELFF. The CDR3 bases are TGTGCCAGCATCGGACTAGCGGGAGGGGGCGGGGAGCTGTTTTTT.